This T cell receptor (beta chain) was profiled in a study of T-cell memory formation after mild COVID-19. Study in general: Largely donor-specific sequence clusters came from a couple of donors.

UMIs and sample barcodes were carried by the TCR alpha and TCR beta cDNA libraries that 5'RACE produced using constant-segment primers. TCRdb fed the 5' RACE reads into MiXCR, producing one record per CDR3 protein. The table lists about 560,000 distinct CDR3 sequences, around 15% of them singletons. This clonotype was detected only a few times. CDR3 length: 15 residues. Germline loops: CDR1 MGHRA, CDR2 YSYEKL. Trimming left V 1 base short and J 4 bases short, with 11 bases between. This sequence originates from an adult woman who had mild COVID-19 (a few samples of this study predate the infection). Cell type and time point are not known. Sequencing input: PBMCs or a T cell subset sorted from them (not recorded which). V gene TRBV4-1 combines with J gene TRBJ1-5; the D is unclear. This chain's CDR3 is CASSQGFDANQPQHF. The DNA of the CDR3 is TGCGCCAGCAGCCAAGGCTTCGATGCGAATCAGCCCCAGCATTTT.